A selection of T cell receptor beta chains follows, all from one sample in a study of blood T cell repertoires in COVID-19. Generated by immunoSEQ multiplex PCR, the TCRdb table keeps only in-frame clones and is missing some. Among roughly 180,000 clones listed, around 85% were seen once. Sequencing used peripheral blood. All receptors come from an elderly man with COVID-19, enrolled during active disease. Each CDR3 is given with its conserved first and last residue. Each record gives: D gene, clone size, J gene, V gene, CDR3 DNA, CDR3 protein. A D gene is named only where the DNA matches it firmly. Clone size is not always given. Where it is, it says once, few, many or a class for expanded clones.

>-|-|TRBJ2-5|TRBV9
TGTGCCAGCAGCGTCCACACCGGGGAGACCCAGTACTTC
CASSVHTGETQYF
>-|-|TRBJ2-1|TRBV27
TGTGCCAGCCGACCCCAGTTTCTGGGGCACGTTTCTGAGCAGTTCTTC
CASRPQFLGHVSEQFF
>TRBD1|-|TRBJ1-6|TRBV2
TGTGCCAGCAGGACAGGGTGGGATTCACCCCTCCACTTT
CASRTGWDSPLHF
>-|once|TRBJ1-5|TRBV6-6
TGTGCCAGCGTCTTGGCGGGTAATCAGCCCCAGCATTTT
CASVLAGNQPQHF
>-|-|TRBJ1-3|TRBV9
TGTGCCAGCAGCCCCTCCCCAGGGGTTGGAAACACCATATATTTT
CASSPSPGVGNTIYF
>-|-|TRBJ1-2|TRBV6-6
TGTGCCAGCAGTTACGGGAGGAACTTAAACTATGGCTACACCTTC
CASSYGRNLNYGYTF
>TRBD1|-|TRBJ1-6|TRBV15
TGTGCCACCAGCAGAGCCCAACAGGGGAGTTCACCCCTCCACTTT
CATSRAQQGSSPLHF
>-|-|TRBJ2-6|TRBV28
TGTGCCAGCAGCCCATGGCTCTCTGGGGCCAACGTCCTGACTTTC
CASSPWLSGANVLTF
>-|-|TRBJ1-2|TRBV2
TGTGCCAGCATCCTGGGGCCGCATGGCTACACCTTC
CASILGPHGYTF
>-|-|TRBJ1-3|TRBV6-1
TGTGCCAGCAGTTGGACAGTCTCTGGAAACACCATATATTTT
CASSWTVSGNTIYF
>-|once|TRBJ1-2|TRBV4-2
TGTGCCAGCAGCCAAGGGAGGCTGAACTATGGCTACACCTTC
CASSQGRLNYGYTF
>-|-|TRBJ1-1|TRBV19
TGTGCCAGTAGTATGGGGGGACGGACTGAAGCTTTCTTT
CASSMGGRTEAFF
>TRBD1|-|TRBJ1-1|TRBV5-4
TGTGCCAGCAGCTTGGGACAGGGATTGAACACTGAAGCTTTCTTT
CASSLGQGLNTEAFF
>-|-|TRBJ1-6|TRBV4-1
TGCGCCAGCAGCACCTTGACTGCTAGTAATTCACCCCTCCACTTT
CASSTLTASNSPLHF
>-|few|TRBJ1-5|TRBV29-1
TGCAGCGCCTCGGCGGGAGGGGCCAATCAGCCCCAGCATTTT
CSASAGGANQPQHF
>TRBD1|-|TRBJ1-5|TRBV27
TGTGCCAGCAGTAAGTTTTACGGGACAGGGGAAATAAGTCAGCCCCAGCATTTT
CASSKFYGTGEISQPQHF
>-|-|TRBJ1-4|TRBV6-2/TRBV6-3
TGTGCCAGCAGTTACAGCGAAGTTAATGAAAAACTGTTTTTT
CASSYSEVNEKLFF
>-|-|TRBJ2-2|TRBV5-1
TGCGCCAGCAGCTTGGAGGGGCTCCAGGGGGAGCTGTTTTTT
CASSLEGLQGELFF
>-|few|TRBJ1-3|TRBV14
TGTGCCAGCAGCTCAGGCGGAAACACCATATATTTT
CASSSGGNTIYF
>TRBD1|few|TRBJ1-1|TRBV10-3
TGTGCCATCAGTGAAGACAGGGGGCGGACTGAAGCTTTCTTT
CAISEDRGRTEAFF
>TRBD2|-|TRBJ2-2|TRBV6-1
TGTGCCAGCAGTGAGGGGGGGTTGGGCACCGGGGAGCTGTTTTTT
CASSEGGLGTGELFF
>TRBD2|-|TRBJ2-1|TRBV11-2
TGTGCCAGCAGCCCCCGAGGAGCGGGGGGAGATGAGCAGTTCTTC
CASSPRGAGGDEQFF
>TRBD1|-|TRBJ2-2|TRBV7-3
TGTGCCAGCAGCTTCGACAGGGACACCGGGGAGCTGTTTTTT
CASSFDRDTGELFF
>-|few|TRBJ1-4|TRBV28
TGTGCCAGCAGTGGGAGGGAAAAACTGTTTTTT
CASSGREKLFF
>TRBD2|once|TRBJ2-5|TRBV27
TGTGCCAGCAGTTTACGGTCCTGGACTAGCGGGGTTGTAGAGACCCAGTACTTC
CASSLRSWTSGVVETQYF
>TRBD2|once|TRBJ2-3|TRBV27
TGTGCCAGCAGTTTATTCCTCAAGCGGGGCCTCACAGATACGCAGTATTTT
CASSLFLKRGLTDTQYF
>TRBD1|-|TRBJ2-2|TRBV5-6
TGTGCCAGCAGCTACAGGGGGATCAACACCGGGGAGCTGTTTTTT
CASSYRGINTGELFF
>TRBD2|-|TRBJ2-1|TRBV27
TGTGCCAGCAGGTTACCCGGGGGGGCCCCCTACAATGAGCAGTTCTTC
CASRLPGGAPYNEQFF
>TRBD1|-|TRBJ2-1|TRBV6-5
TGTGCCAGCCTCCCGGACAGGGGATCCTACAATGAGCAGTTCTTC
CASLPDRGSYNEQFF
>TRBD2|-|TRBJ2-5|TRBV7-9
TGTGCCAGCAGCTTGGCTAGCGGGGGTGGAGAGACCCAGTACTTC
CASSLASGGGETQYF
>-|-|TRBJ2-7|TRBV27
TGTGCCAGCAGCTGGGCCGCTAGCGACTCCTACGAGCAGTACTTC
CASSWAASDSYEQYF
>-|once|TRBJ2-5|TRBV5-4
TGTGCCAGCAGCTTGGGGAGGGGAGTCGGCCAAGAGACCCAGTACTTC
CASSLGRGVGQETQYF
>-|-|TRBJ2-3|TRBV7-9
TGTGCCAGCGGGGGGGATACGCAGTATTTT
CASGGDTQYF
>TRBD1|few|TRBJ1-5|TRBV10-3
TGTGCCATCAGTGATCAGGACAGGGGAAGCAATCAGCCCCAGCATTTT
CAISDQDRGSNQPQHF
>-|-|TRBJ1-3|TRBV18
TGTGCCAGCTCAAAGACAGTTACTTCCTCTGGAAACACCATATATTTT
CASSKTVTSSGNTIYF
>-|-|TRBJ2-3|TRBV7-8
TGTGCCAGCAGCAAACAGGGAAGGGTCGGGGATACGCAGTATTTT
CASSKQGRVGDTQYF
>-|-|TRBJ1-1|TRBV19
TGTGCCAGTAGTATACAGATCATGAACACTGAAGCTTTCTTT
CASSIQIMNTEAFF
>TRBD1|-|TRBJ2-7|TRBV7-2
TGTGCCAGCAGCTTAGGACAGGGCGGCTACGAGCAGTACTTC
CASSLGQGGYEQYF
>-|few|TRBJ1-4|TRBV5-6
TGTGCCAGCAGCTTCAGAACAGGGTTCGAAAAACTGTTTTTT
CASSFRTGFEKLFF
>-|-|TRBJ1-5|TRBV7-9
TGTGCCAGCAGCCAGTATAGCAATCAGCCCCAGCATTTT
CASSQYSNQPQHF
>-|-|TRBJ1-2|TRBV5-4
TGTGCCAGCAGCTTAGACAACTTCTATGGCTACACCTTC
CASSLDNFYGYTF